This TCR beta chain was recovered during a study of T-cell memory formation after mild COVID-19. Whole-study results and caveats: The finding that pre-infection memory included some responding clones suggested that cross-reactive memory joined. Of the contracting clones, CD4+ ones lay mainly in CM and EM, and CD8+ ones in EMRA.

Employing constant-segment primers, 5'RACE generated TCR alpha and TCR beta cDNA libraries bearing sample barcodes and UMIs. TCRdb recomputed calls from the 5' RACE reads with MiXCR, one row per CDR3 protein. The repertoire has under 250,000 distinct CDR3 sequences, approximately 15% of them found once; the top ten carry 2.1%. The V end lost 7 bases, the J end lost 5 bases, and 11 bases lay between the germline ends. This CDR3 region has 13 residues. Germline CDR1 and CDR2: MNHEY and SVGAGI. The sample holds a few counts of this clonotype. What it binds is unknown. The clonotype originates from an adult woman who had mild COVID-19 (a few samples of this study predate the infection). Cell type and time point are not known. Material for sequencing was PBMCs or a T cell subset sorted from them (not recorded which). V usage is TRBV6-5 and J usage is TRBJ1-4; D unresolved. CDR3 in DNA: TGTGCCAGCACGAGGGTCCCGAATGAAAAACTGTTTTTT. Its protein product is CASTRVPNEKLFF.